These 13 T cell receptor beta chains were all obtained from the same sample, sequenced in a study of T cell changes during pregnancy in multiple sclerosis. Sequenced by immunoSEQ multiplex PCR; TCRdb stores in-frame clones only, minus some. This table has some 52,000 clones, approximately 92% appearing once. Sample: CD4+ T cells from peripheral blood mononuclear cells, taken in the third trimester of pregnancy. These receptors were collected from a female donor with multiple sclerosis, enrolled in a pregnancy study.

This chain uses TRBV9 with TRBJ1-2; 10 bases fit TRBD1. After removal of 0 bases from V and 6 bases from J, the junction contained 2 bases not matched to a gene. Germline CDR1 is SGDLS and CDR2 is YYNGEE. The CDR3 contains 14 residues. Here the CDR3 DNA reads TGTGCCAGCAGCGTAGGACAGGGGGCGAATGGCTACACCTTC. Amino acids: CASSVGQGANGYTF.

This rearrangement joins TRBV19 to TRBJ1-2; 7 nucleotides line up with TRBD1. V lost 9 bases and J lost 0; bases outside the gene matches: 13. Germline CDR1 and CDR2: LNHDA and SQIVND (reference sequence). The CDR3 spans 16 residues. CDR3 sequence (DNA): TGTGCCAGCGGACGACAGGGCGCGTCGGCTAACTATGGCTACACCTTC. This encodes CASGRQGASANYGYTF.

The rearrangement links TRBV19 to TRBJ1-2, with 8 bases lining up with TRBD1. The V gene end was trimmed by 3 bases and the J gene end by 7 bases; junction bases not matched to a gene: 7. Germline-derived CDR1 and CDR2 are LNHDA and SQIVND (reference sequence). The CDR3 has 14 residues. The CDR3 sequence: CASSIPGGAGGYTF. The DNA for the CDR3 is TGTGCCAGTAGTATTCCAGGGGGCGCGGGTGGCTACACCTTC.

The chain combines TRBV30 with TRBJ1-2; unclear D gene. The germline gives CDR1 GTSNPN, CDR2 SVGIG (reference sequence). This CDR3 contains 15 residues. Trimming cost V 1 base and J 4 bases, with 16 bases left between them. CDR3 region: CAWSEISWEVYGYTF. CDR3 sequence (DNA): TGTGCCTGGAGTGAAATTAGTTGGGAGGTCTATGGCTACACCTTC.

The chain employs TRBV5-6 and TRBJ2-1; 7 nucleotides match TRBD1. This CDR3 is built from 15 residues. With 4 bases clipped from V and 5 bases from J, the junction kept 9 bases outside the gene matches. Germline CDR1 reads SGHDT; CDR2 reads YYEEEE. The CDR3 here is CASSPFGTENNEQFF. In DNA form, the CDR3 reads TGTGCCAGCAGCCCTTTTGGGACAGAGAACAATGAGCAGTTCTTC. Filled out from reference TRBV5-6 and TRBJ2-1, the complete variable domain reads DAGVTQSPTHLIKTRGQQVTLRCSPKSGHDTVSWYQQALGQGPQFIFQYYEEEERQRGNFPDRFSGHQFPNYSSELNVNALLLGDSALYLCASSPFGTENNEQFFGPGTRLTVL.

The rearrangement uses TRBV9 and TRBJ1-6, with D tentatively TRBD1 (5 bases). V was cut by 0 bases and J by 8 bases, with 9 bases left in between. Germline V CDR1 and CDR2: SGDLS, YYNGEE. The CDR3 runs 14 residues. In nucleotides, the CDR3 is TGTGCCAGCAGCGTAGTAGGGGAGGATTCACCCCTCCACTTT. Its translation: CASSVVGEDSPLHF.

The chain is built from TRBV19 and TRBJ2-1, with TRBD2 matching over 8 bases. The CDR3 is made up of 14 amino acids. Germline loops: CDR1 LNHDA, CDR2 SQIVND (reference sequence). J was trimmed by 6 bases and V by 3 bases; bases with no gene match: 4. The CDR3 nucleotides read TGTGCCAGTAGTATGAGCGGGGGTATCAATGAGCAGTTCTTC. This translates into CASSMSGGINEQFF.

The rearrangement uses TRBV7-3 and TRBJ2-1; 9 bases are a match to TRBD2. J lost 7 bases, V lost 4 bases, and 8 bases had no gene match. The germline CDR1 and CDR2 sequences are SGHTA and FQGTGA. CDR3 length: 15 amino acids. CDR3 loop: CASSSTAGGRNEQFF. CDR3 nucleotides: TGTGCCAGCAGCTCCACGGCGGGGGGGAGGAATGAGCAGTTCTTC.

The rearrangement joins TRBV2 to TRBJ2-2, with 8 positions matching TRBD2. The CDR3 contains 16 residues. After removal of 0 bases from V and 0 bases from J, the junction contained 0 bases not matched to a gene. Germline V gene data show CDR1 as SNHLY and CDR2 as FYNNEI. The CDR3 bases are TGTGCCAGCAGTGAAGCGCGGGGGGCGAACACCGGGGAGCTGTTTTTT. This sequence encodes CASSEARGANTGELFF.

The genes are TRBV7-3 and TRBJ2-5; TRBD2 might be the D (5 bases). The CDR3 is made up of 14 amino acids. Trimming cost V 2 bases and J 1 base, with 8 bases left between them. Germline lookup yields CDR1 SGHTA and CDR2 FQGTGA. The CDR3 loop is CASSLFGSQETQYF. The CDR3 nucleotides are TGTGCCAGCAGCTTATTTGGGAGCCAAGAGACCCAGTACTTC.

This chain connects TRBV19 to TRBJ2-1; 8 nucleotides agree with TRBD2. With V trimmed by 5 bases and J by 0 bases, 12 bases remained unmatched. CDR3 length: 18 residues. Germline CDR1 reads LNHDA; CDR2 reads SQIVND (reference sequence). CDR3 protein: CASSRPSGRDTSYNEQFF. CDR3 nucleotide sequence: TGTGCCAGTAGTCGGCCTAGCGGGCGGGATACCTCCTACAATGAGCAGTTCTTC.

This chain links TRBV7-9 with TRBJ2-7; D perhaps matches TRBD1 (6 bases). The CDR3 is made up of 17 amino acids. Between the trimmed V and J ends, which lost 4 bases and 0 bases, there was a span of 19 bases. Looked up from germline, CDR1 is SEHNR and CDR2 is FQNEAQ (reference sequence). The CDR3 DNA reads as TGTGCCAGCAGCTCCGGACAGACTATACGAAGCTCCTACGAGCAGTACTTC. Translating gives CASSSGQTIRSSYEQYF. Full variable domain (missing parts from reference TRBV7-9 and TRBJ2-7): DTGVSQNPRHKITKRGQNVTFRCDPISEHNRLYWYRQTLGQGPEFLTYFQNEAQLEKSRLLSDRFSAERPKGSFSTLEIQRTEQGDSAMYLCASSSGQTIRSSYEQYFGPGTRLTVT.

This chain joins TRBV6-1 and TRBJ2-7; D perhaps matches TRBD2 (7 bases). V was clipped by 1 base and J by 4 bases, with 14 bases between them. The CDR3 extends over 15 amino acids. From germline, CDR1 is MNHNS and CDR2 SASEGT. CDR3 in amino acids: CASSEGIGGPYEQYF. The CDR3 DNA is TGTGCCAGCAGTGAAGGGATCGGGGGGCCGTACGAGCAGTACTTC.